This T cell receptor (beta chain) was profiled in a study of blood T cell repertoires in COVID-19. Study-wide background: Acute and convalescent COVID-19 specimens originated in the United States, Italy and Spain.

This table comes from immunoSEQ multiplex PCR, and its TCRdb copy is limited to in-frame clones, with some not included. The data show 130,000 to 150,000 clones, about nine tenths seen once. Looked up from germline, CDR1 is LNHDA and CDR2 is SQIVND (reference sequence). Trimming took 6 bases from V and 10 from J, leaving 17 bases between them. The CDR3 is 13 amino acids. The rearrangement joins TRBV19 to TRBJ2-3; D possibly corresponds to TRBD1 (6 bases). The origin of this receptor is a human donor in a cohort sampled during active COVID-19. The sequenced material came from peripheral blood. CDR3 sequence reads: CASRLGAGDAQYF. The CDR3 nucleotides are TGTGCCAGTAGATTGGGGGCAGGGGACGCGCAGTATTTT.